Presented here are 24 T cell receptor beta chains from one specimen sequenced in a study of blood T cell repertoires in COVID-19. This table comes from immunoSEQ multiplex PCR, and its TCRdb copy is limited to in-frame clones, with some not included. The table shows about 160,000 clones, with about 88% occurring only once. The sample was peripheral blood. The origin of the receptors is an elderly woman with acute or convalescent COVID-19.

This clone occurred once. This chain connects TRBV6-6 to TRBJ1-1, with 9 bases identical to TRBD1. The CDR3 contains 15 residues. Germline V gives CDR1 MNHNY, CDR2 SVGAGI (reference sequence). The V and J ends lost 5 bases and 0 bases, in that order; junction bases with no gene match: 4. The CDR3 sequence: CASSPGTGMNTEAFF. Here the CDR3 DNA reads TGTGCCAGCAGTCCCGGGACAGGGATGAACACTGAAGCTTTCTTT.

V gene TRBV27 combines with J gene TRBJ2-2, with 8 bases that match TRBD2. The CDR3 runs 14 residues. The germline gives CDR1 MNHEY, CDR2 SMNVEV (reference sequence). The V segment lost 5 bases and the J segment 6 bases; nucleotides outside the gene matches: 5. For the CDR3, the DNA is TGTGCCAGCAGTCCGCTGGGACTAGCCGGGGAGCTGTTTTTT. Its protein product is CASSPLGLAGELFF.

The rearrangement joins TRBV30 to TRBJ2-6; maybe TRBD2 (6 bases). V lost 5 bases and J lost 0, with 14 bases in between. Germline V lookup: CDR1 GTSNPN, CDR2 SVGIG (reference sequence). CDR3 size: 16 residues. The CDR3 DNA sequence: TGTGCCTGGTCGGGAGAGAGGCGCTCTGGGGCCAACGTCCTGACTTTC. As protein: CAWSGERRSGANVLTF.

The table lists this clone with a count of one. This chain joins TRBV5-4 and TRBJ2-7; 9 bases match TRBD1. Losses at the gene ends were 4 bases for V and 0 bases for J; bases not matched to a gene: 11. CDR1 and CDR2 (germline): SGHNT, YYREEE (reference sequence). The CDR3 sequence is 17 residues long. The CDR3 DNA follows: TGTGCCAGCAGCCGTGGGATTCGGACAGGGGACTCCTACGAGCAGTACTTC. Translation: CASSRGIRTGDSYEQYF.

The rearrangement joins TRBV2 to TRBJ2-7, with a tentative D call TRBD2 (6 bases). The V gene's germline CDR1 is SNHLY and CDR2 FYNNEI. The CDR3 consists of 12 residues. Trimming shortened V by 8 bases and J by 2 bases, and 10 bases separated the two germline ends. CDR3 in amino acids: CASRGVAYEQYF. CDR3 coding DNA: TGTGCCAGCCGCGGGGTAGCCTACGAGCAGTACTTC.

V is TRBV2 and J is TRBJ2-5, with 13 positions matching TRBD2. Germline trimming cut 7 bases from V and 4 bases from J; bases unmatched to any gene: 3. The CDR3 spans 14 residues. The germline CDR1 and CDR2 sequences are SNHLY and FYNNEI. DNA of the CDR3: TGTGCCAGCAAAAGGACTAGCGGGGGAGAGACCCAGTACTTC. Amino acid sequence: CASKRTSGGETQYF. The variable domain in full, completed from reference TRBV2 and TRBJ2-5, reads EPEVTQTPSHQVTQMGQEVILRCVPISNHLYFYWYRQILGQKVEFLVSFYNNEISEKSEIFDDQFSVERPDGSNFTLKIRSTKLEDSAMYFCASKRTSGGETQYFGPGTRLLVL.

About this clone: Sequence at one end of the junction differs from germline and may be a read error. The genes are TRBV7-7 and TRBJ2-1, with D perhaps matching TRBD2 (6 bases). The CDR3 has 14 amino acids. Looked up from germline, CDR1 is SSHAT and CDR2 is FNYEAQ (reference sequence). The CDR3 loop is CASSLDGRDNEQFF. DNA for the CDR3: TGTGCTAGCAGCTTAGACGGGAGAGACAATGAGCAGTTCTTC. Filled out from reference TRBV7-7 and TRBJ2-1, the complete variable domain reads GAGVSQSPRYKVTKRGQDVTLRCDPISSHATLYWYQQALGQGPEFLTYFNYEAQPDKSGLPSDRFSAERPEGSISTLTIQRTEQRDSAMYRCASSLDGRDNEQFFGPGTRLTVL.

The chain employs TRBV28 and TRBJ1-1, with D possibly matching TRBD1 (5 bases). Germline assignment: CDR1 MDHEN and CDR2 SYDVKM. V lost 6 bases and J 1 base, leaving 9 bases between the germline ends. The CDR3 spans 13 residues. The CDR3 region has the DNA TGTGCCAGCAGGCTCACAGGGAACACTGAAGCTTTCTTT. It specifies CASRLTGNTEAFF. Based on the CDR3 plus reference TRBV28 and TRBJ1-1, the full variable domain is DVKVTQSSRYLVKRTGEKVFLECVQDMDHENMFWYRQDPGLGLRLIYFSYDVKMKEKGDIPEGYSVSREKKERFSLILESASTNQTSMYLCASRLTGNTEAFFGQGTRLTVV.

The J gene is TRBJ2-3, the V gene TRBV10-3, with 8 bases aligning to TRBD2. J lost 5 bases, V lost 6 bases, and 7 bases had no gene match. The CDR3 spans 14 residues. Germline V lookup: CDR1 ENHRY, CDR2 SYGVKD. This CDR3 reads CAIRPGGQQDTQYF. In DNA form, the CDR3 reads TGTGCCATCAGGCCGGGAGGGCAACAAGATACGCAGTATTTT.

The V call is TRBV29-1, the J call TRBJ1-1; no reliable D call. The CDR3 has 13 residues. Per the germline V gene, CDR1 is SQVTM and CDR2 is ANQGSEA. V was clipped by 6 bases and J by 2 bases, with 13 bases between them. The CDR3 spells CSVGRGYNTEAFF. The CDR3 coding sequence is TGCAGCGTGGGTCGCGGGTATAACACTGAAGCTTTCTTT.

The J gene is TRBJ1-6, the V gene TRBV18, with 9 bases fitting TRBD1. CDR3 length: 14 residues. J lost 7 bases, V lost 4 bases, and 2 bases had no gene match. Germline-derived CDR1 and CDR2 are KGHSH and LQKENI. CDR3 sequence (DNA): TGTGCCAGCTCACGTGGGACAGGGAATTCACCCCTCCACTTT. This encodes CASSRGTGNSPLHF.

The V gene is TRBV5-4, the J gene TRBJ2-3; unclear D gene. The CDR3 consists of 15 residues. V was cut by 0 bases and J by 0 bases, with 8 bases left in between. Germline V gene sequence: CDR1 SGHNT, CDR2 YYREEE (reference sequence). In nucleotides, the CDR3 is TGTGCCAGCAGCTTGGGTTTCTCTAGCACAGATACGCAGTATTTT. Its protein product is CASSLGFSSTDTQYF.

J is TRBJ2-7 and V is TRBV21-1; the table's D call of TRBD1 was not tested on the DNA. TRBV21-1 is shown as a pseudogene. CDR3 size: 20 residues. CDR3 protein: CAIRAGTGKNRGNFSYEQYF. CDR3 sequence (DNA): TGTGCCATCAGGGCTGGGACAGGGAAAAATCGGGGGAATTTCTCCTACGAGCAGTACTTC.

This clone was observed many times. V is TRBV19 and J is TRBJ2-3; D call uncertain. V was shortened by 3 bases and J by 3 bases, with 10 bases between the two germline ends. In germline, CDR1 is LNHDA, CDR2 SQIVND (reference sequence). The CDR3 runs 14 residues. The CDR3 nucleotides read TGTGCCAGTAGTATGGGCAAGGAAACAGATACGCAGTATTTT. Amino acid sequence: CASSMGKETDTQYF.

The chain couples TRBV27 to TRBJ1-2, with 7 bases fitting TRBD1. CDR3 length: 13 amino acids. CDR1 and CDR2 (germline): MNHEY, SMNVEV (reference sequence). V lost 5 bases to trimming and J lost 5 bases; unmatched junction nucleotides: 5. CDR3 protein: CASSLGTEYGYTF. CDR3 nucleotide sequence: TGTGCCAGCAGTCTTGGGACAGAATATGGCTACACCTTC.

This rearrangement joins TRBV18 to TRBJ2-3; possibly TRBD2 for D (5 bases). This CDR3 spans 13 amino acids. Germline assignment: CDR1 KGHSH and CDR2 LQKENI. The V and J ends lost 6 bases and 1 base respectively, with 8 bases between them. CDR3 loop: CASSRDRTDTQYF. The DNA of the CDR3 is TGTGCCAGCTCGAGGGATCGCACAGATACGCAGTATTTT. The full variable domain, its missing parts supplied by reference TRBV18 and TRBJ2-3, is NAGVMQNPRHLVRRRGQEARLRCSPMKGHSHVYWYRQLPEEGLKFMVYLQKENIIDESGMPKERFSAEFPKEGPSILRIQQVVRGDSAAYFCASSRDRTDTQYFGPGTRLTVL.

The chain couples TRBV7-2 to TRBJ2-1; D might be TRBD1 (6 bases). V was trimmed by 1 base and J by 2 bases, leaving 9 bases between them. Looked up from germline, CDR1 is SGHTA and CDR2 is FQGNSA. The CDR3 extends over 15 amino acids. CDR3 loop: CASSLVGGAYNEQFF. CDR3 in DNA: TGTGCCAGCAGCTTAGTAGGGGGAGCCTACAATGAGCAGTTCTTC. The whole variable domain, remainder taken from reference TRBV7-2 and TRBJ2-1, is GAGVSQSPSNKVTEKGKDVELRCDPISGHTALYWYRQSLGQGLEFLIYFQGNSAPDKSGLPSDRFSAERTGGSVSTLTIQRTQQEDSAVYLCASSLVGGAYNEQFFGPGTRLTVL.

The gene calls are TRBV5-4 and TRBJ1-6; 9 bases map to TRBD1. The V gene's germline CDR1 is SGHNT and CDR2 YYREEE (reference sequence). V lost 0 bases to trimming and J lost 8 bases; unmatched junction nucleotides: 6. This CDR3 contains 16 residues. CDR3 nucleotides: TGTGCCAGCAGCTTGGGACAGGGGGAAGGGGATTCACCCCTCCACTTT. Encoded protein: CASSLGQGEGDSPLHF.

The chain has TRBV5-8 and TRBJ1-3, with D maybe TRBD1 (6 bases). Germline CDR1 SGHTS, CDR2 YDEGEE. The CDR3 extends over 14 amino acids. V lost 5 bases, J lost 8 bases, and 17 bases lay in between. CDR3 in DNA: TGTGCCAGCAGGGACAGTCCCGCAACAGACACCATATATTTT. The encoded protein is CASRDSPATDTIYF.

This clone was observed once. The chain has TRBV7-9 and TRBJ1-1; D ambiguous. Germline V gene sequence: CDR1 SEHNR, CDR2 FQNEAQ (reference sequence). The CDR3 extends over 11 amino acids. Trimming left V 5 bases short and J 4 bases short, with 5 bases between. CDR3: CASSLLTEAFF. CDR3 DNA: TGTGCCAGCAGCCTACTCACTGAAGCTTTCTTT.

V is TRBV7-8 and J is TRBJ1-4; perhaps TRBD1 as D (5 bases). This CDR3 has 17 residues. Between the trimmed V and J ends, which lost 2 bases and 0 bases, there was a span of 13 bases. From germline, CDR1 is SGHVS and CDR2 FQNEAQ. The CDR3 sequence: CASSLLAQVATNEKLFF. DNA for the CDR3: TGTGCCAGCAGCTTATTGGCACAGGTCGCAACTAATGAAAAACTGTTTTTT.

This chain links TRBV7-9 with TRBJ2-2; 11 bases are a match to TRBD2. This CDR3 spans 15 amino acids. Trimming took 5 bases from V and 3 from J; bases not matched to a gene: 2. Germline-derived CDR1 and CDR2 are SEHNR and FQNEAQ (reference sequence). The CDR3 nucleotides are TGTGCCAGCAGCCCGACTAGCGGGGACACCGGGGAGCTGTTTTTT. Translating it yields CASSPTSGDTGELFF.

V and J are TRBV28 and TRBJ1-4; 9 positions agree with TRBD1. V shed 7 bases and J 6 bases; nucleotides not matched to a gene: 12. The CDR3 extends over 16 amino acids. Germline assignment: CDR1 MDHEN and CDR2 SYDVKM. The CDR3 loop reads CASKGNSGTGYEKLFF. CDR3 coding DNA: TGTGCCAGCAAAGGAAACTCCGGGACAGGGTATGAAAAACTGTTTTTT. Based on the CDR3 plus reference TRBV28 and TRBJ1-4, the full variable domain is DVKVTQSSRYLVKRTGEKVFLECVQDMDHENMFWYRQDPGLGLRLIYFSYDVKMKEKGDIPEGYSVSREKKERFSLILESASTNQTSMYLCASKGNSGTGYEKLFFGSGTQLSVL.

A few counts support this clone. The V gene is TRBV5-1, the J gene TRBJ1-4, with D tentatively TRBD1 (5 bases). Trimming cost V 0 bases and J 7 bases, with 13 bases left between them. Germline-derived CDR1 and CDR2 are SGHRS and YFSETQ. CDR3 size: 15 residues. Here the CDR3 reads CASSLAIRDGEKLFF. The CDR3 DNA follows: TGCGCCAGCAGCTTGGCCATCAGGGATGGTGAAAAACTGTTTTTT.